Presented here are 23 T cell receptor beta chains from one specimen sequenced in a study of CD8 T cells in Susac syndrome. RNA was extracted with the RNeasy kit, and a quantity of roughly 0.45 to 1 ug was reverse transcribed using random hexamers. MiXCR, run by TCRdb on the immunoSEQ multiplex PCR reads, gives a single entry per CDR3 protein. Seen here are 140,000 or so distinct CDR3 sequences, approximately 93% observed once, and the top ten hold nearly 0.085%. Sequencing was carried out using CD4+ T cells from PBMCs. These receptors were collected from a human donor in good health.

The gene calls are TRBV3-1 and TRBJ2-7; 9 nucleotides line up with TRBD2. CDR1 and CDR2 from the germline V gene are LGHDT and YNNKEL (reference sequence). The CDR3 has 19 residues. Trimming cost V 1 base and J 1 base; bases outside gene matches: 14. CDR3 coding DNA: TGTGCCAGCAGCCAAGTAGTTGGGGTAGCGGGAGCCCAATCCTACGAGCAGTACTTC. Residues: CASSQVVGVAGAQSYEQYF.

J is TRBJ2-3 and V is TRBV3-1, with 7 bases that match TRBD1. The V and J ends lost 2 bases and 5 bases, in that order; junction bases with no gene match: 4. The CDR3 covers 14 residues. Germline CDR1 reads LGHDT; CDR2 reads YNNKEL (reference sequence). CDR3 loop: CASSQTYRGDTQYF. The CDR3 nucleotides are TGTGCCAGCAGCCAAACCTACAGGGGAGATACGCAGTATTTT.

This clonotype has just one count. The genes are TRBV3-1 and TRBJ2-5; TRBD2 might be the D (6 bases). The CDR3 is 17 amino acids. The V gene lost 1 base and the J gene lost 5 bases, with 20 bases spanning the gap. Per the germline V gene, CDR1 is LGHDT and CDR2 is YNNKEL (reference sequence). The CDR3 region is CASSQVAILGDLETQYF. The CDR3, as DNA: TGTGCCAGCAGCCAAGTGGCCATCCTAGGGGACTTGGAGACCCAGTACTTC.

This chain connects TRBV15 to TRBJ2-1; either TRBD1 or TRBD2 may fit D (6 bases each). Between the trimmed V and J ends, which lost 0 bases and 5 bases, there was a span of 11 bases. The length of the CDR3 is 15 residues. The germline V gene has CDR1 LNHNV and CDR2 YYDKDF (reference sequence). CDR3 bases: TGTGCCACCAGCAGAGATCCGGGGGCCAACAATGAGCAGTTCTTC. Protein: CATSRDPGANNEQFF.

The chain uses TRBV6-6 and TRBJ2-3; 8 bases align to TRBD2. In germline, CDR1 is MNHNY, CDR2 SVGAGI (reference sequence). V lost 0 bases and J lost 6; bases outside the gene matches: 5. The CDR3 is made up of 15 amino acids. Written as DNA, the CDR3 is TGTGCCAGCAGTTACTCGATGCAGCGGGGGGATACGCAGTATTTT. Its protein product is CASSYSMQRGDTQYF.

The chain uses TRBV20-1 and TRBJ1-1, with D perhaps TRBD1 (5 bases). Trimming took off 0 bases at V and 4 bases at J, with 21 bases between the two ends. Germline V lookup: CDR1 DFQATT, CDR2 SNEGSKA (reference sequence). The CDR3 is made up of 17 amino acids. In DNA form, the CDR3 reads TGCAGTGCTAGAGATAGTCTTTGGGGGATTCGGGGCACTGAAGCTTTCTTT. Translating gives CSARDSLWGIRGTEAFF.

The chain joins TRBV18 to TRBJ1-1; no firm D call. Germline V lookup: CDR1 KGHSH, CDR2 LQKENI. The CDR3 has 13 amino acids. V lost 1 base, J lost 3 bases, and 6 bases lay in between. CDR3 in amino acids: CASSPRGDTEAFF. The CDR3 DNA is TGTGCCAGCTCACCACGGGGAGACACTGAAGCTTTCTTT.

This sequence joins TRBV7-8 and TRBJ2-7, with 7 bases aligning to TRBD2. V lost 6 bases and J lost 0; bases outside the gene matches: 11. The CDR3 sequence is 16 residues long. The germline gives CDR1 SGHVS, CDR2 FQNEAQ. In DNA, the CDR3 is TGTGCCAGCAGAAATAGCACTAGCGTCAGCTCCTACGAGCAGTACTTC. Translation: CASRNSTSVSSYEQYF.

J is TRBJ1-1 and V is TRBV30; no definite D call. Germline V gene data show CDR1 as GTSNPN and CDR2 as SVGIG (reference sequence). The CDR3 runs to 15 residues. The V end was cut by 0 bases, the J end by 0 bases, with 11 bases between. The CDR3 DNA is TGTGCCTGGAGTGTACCAGGAAGGTTGAACACTGAAGCTTTCTTT. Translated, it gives CAWSVPGRLNTEAFF.

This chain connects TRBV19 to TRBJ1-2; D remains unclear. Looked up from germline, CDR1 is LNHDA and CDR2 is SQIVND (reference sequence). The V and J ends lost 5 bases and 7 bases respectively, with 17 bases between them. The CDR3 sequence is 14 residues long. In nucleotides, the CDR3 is TGTGCCAGTAGTGCCATCCAGTATAATTTTGGCTACACCTTC. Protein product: CASSAIQYNFGYTF. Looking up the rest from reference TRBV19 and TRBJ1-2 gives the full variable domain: DGGITQSPKYLFRKEGQNVTLSCEQNLNHDAMYWYRQDPGQGLRLIYYSQIVNDFQKGDIAEGYSVSREKKESFPLTVTSAQKNPTAFYLCASSAIQYNFGYTFGSGTRLTVV.

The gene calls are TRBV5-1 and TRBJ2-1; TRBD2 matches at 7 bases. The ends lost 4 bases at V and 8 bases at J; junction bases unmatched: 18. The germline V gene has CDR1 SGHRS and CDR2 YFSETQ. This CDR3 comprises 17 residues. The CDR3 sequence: CASSLWTSGFFSDEQFF. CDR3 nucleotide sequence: TGCGCCAGCAGCCTGTGGACTAGTGGATTTTTTTCCGATGAGCAGTTCTTC.

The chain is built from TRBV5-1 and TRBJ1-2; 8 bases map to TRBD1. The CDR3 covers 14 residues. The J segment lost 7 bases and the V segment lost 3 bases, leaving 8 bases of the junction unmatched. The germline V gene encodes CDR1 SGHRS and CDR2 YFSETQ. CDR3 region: CASSSDRANIGYTF. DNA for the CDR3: TGCGCCAGCAGCTCGGACAGGGCCAATATTGGCTACACCTTC.

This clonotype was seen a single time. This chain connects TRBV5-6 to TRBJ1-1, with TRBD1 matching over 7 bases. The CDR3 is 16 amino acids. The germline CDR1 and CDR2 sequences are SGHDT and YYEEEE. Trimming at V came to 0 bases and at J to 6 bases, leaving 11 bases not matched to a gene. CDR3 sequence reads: CASSLGQGRISAEAFF. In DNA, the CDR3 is TGTGCCAGCAGCTTGGGACAGGGTAGGATTAGCGCTGAAGCTTTCTTT. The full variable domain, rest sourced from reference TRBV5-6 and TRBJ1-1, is DAGVTQSPTHLIKTRGQQVTLRCSPKSGHDTVSWYQQALGQGPQFIFQYYEEEERQRGNFPDRFSGHQFPNYSSELNVNALLLGDSALYLCASSLGQGRISAEAFFGQGTRLTVV.

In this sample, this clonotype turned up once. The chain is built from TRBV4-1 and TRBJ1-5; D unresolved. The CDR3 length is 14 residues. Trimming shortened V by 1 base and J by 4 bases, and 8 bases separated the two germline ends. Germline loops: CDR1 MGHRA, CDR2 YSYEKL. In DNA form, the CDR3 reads TGCGCCAGCAGCCAAGGGTCGGGTAATCAGCCCCAGCATTTT. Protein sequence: CASSQGSGNQPQHF.

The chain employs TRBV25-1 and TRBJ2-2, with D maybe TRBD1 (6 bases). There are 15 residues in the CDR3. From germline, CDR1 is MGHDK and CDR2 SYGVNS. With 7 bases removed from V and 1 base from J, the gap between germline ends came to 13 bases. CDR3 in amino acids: CASTPVRGNTGELFF. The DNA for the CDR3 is TGTGCCAGCACCCCGGTCAGGGGGAACACCGGGGAGCTGTTTTTT.

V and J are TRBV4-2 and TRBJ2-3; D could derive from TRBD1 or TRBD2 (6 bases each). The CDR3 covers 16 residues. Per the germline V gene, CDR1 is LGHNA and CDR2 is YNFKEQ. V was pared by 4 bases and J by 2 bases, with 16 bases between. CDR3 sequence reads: CASSPSSGAVTDTQYF. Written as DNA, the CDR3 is TGTGCCAGCAGCCCAAGCTCGGGGGCCGTCACAGATACGCAGTATTTT.

CDR3 sequence: CAISPAPRTSGRQTGELFF. CDR3 nucleotide sequence: TGTGCCATCAGTCCCGCGCCGAGGACTAGCGGGAGACAAACCGGGGAGCTGTTTTTT. The chain has TRBV10-3 and TRBJ2-2; 13 nucleotides align to TRBD2. The CDR3 is 19 residues long. Trimming took 5 bases from V and 5 from J; bases not matched to a gene: 14. Germline assignment: CDR1 ENHRY and CDR2 SYGVKD.

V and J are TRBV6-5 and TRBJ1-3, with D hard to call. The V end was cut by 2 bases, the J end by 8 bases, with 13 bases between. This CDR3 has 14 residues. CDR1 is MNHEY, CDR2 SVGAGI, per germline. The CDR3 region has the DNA TGTGCCAGCAGTTACCAGAACCGGGCGCACACCATATATTTT. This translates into CASSYQNRAHTIYF.

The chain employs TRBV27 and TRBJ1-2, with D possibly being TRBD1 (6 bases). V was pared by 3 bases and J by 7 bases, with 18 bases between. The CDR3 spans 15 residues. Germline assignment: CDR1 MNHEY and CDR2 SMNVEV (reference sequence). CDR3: CASSLGAGREPGYTF. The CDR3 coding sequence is TGTGCCAGCAGTTTGGGGGCGGGCAGGGAGCCTGGCTACACCTTC.

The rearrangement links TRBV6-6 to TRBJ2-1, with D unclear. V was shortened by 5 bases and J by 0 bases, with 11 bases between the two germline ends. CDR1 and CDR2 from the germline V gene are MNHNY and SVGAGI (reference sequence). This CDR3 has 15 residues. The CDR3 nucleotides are TGTGCCAGCAGTCCCGTCCCGAGCTCCTACAATGAGCAGTTCTTC. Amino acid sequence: CASSPVPSSYNEQFF.

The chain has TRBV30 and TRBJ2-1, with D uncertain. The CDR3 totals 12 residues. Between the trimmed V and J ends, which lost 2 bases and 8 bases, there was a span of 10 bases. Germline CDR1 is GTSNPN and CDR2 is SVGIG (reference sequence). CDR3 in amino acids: CAWSPRWDEQFF. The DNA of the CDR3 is TGTGCCTGGAGTCCTCGGTGGGATGAGCAGTTCTTC.

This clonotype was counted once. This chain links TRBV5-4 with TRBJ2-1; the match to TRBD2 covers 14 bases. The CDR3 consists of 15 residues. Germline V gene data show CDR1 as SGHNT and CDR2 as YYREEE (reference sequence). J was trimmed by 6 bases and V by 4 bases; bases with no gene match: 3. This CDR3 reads CASSPGTSGSNEQFF. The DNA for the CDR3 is TGTGCCAGCAGCCCGGGGACTAGCGGGAGCAATGAGCAGTTCTTC.

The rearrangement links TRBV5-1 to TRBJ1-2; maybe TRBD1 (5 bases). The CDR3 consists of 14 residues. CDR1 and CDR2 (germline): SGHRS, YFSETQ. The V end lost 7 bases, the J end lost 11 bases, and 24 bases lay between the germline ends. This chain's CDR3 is CASSREDREGWYTF. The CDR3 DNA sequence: TGCGCCAGCTCCCGGGAGGATCGAGAGGGGTGGTACACCTTC.